A single sample is the source of the 28 T cell receptor beta chains below, sequenced in a study of cytomegalovirus exposure and HLA in healthy donors. 13 Jbeta primers and 60 Vbeta primers were used for the PCR. TCRdb's copy holds only in-frame clones and misses some; the assay was immunoSEQ multiplex PCR. The data hold about 150,000 clones, with 60% to 80% observed a single time. Specimen: PBMCs. These receptor sequences come from a woman between 25 and 40 years old in good health and CMV-seronegative.

The chain employs TRBV7-3 and TRBJ2-1, with a weak D call TRBD1 (6 bases). Deletions cut 6 bases from V and 7 bases from J, with 10 bases between. Germline-derived CDR1 and CDR2 are SGHTA and FQGTGA. The CDR3 has 12 amino acids. The CDR3 reads CASSSTGNEQFF. CDR3 DNA: TGTGCCAGCAGTTCTACAGGGAATGAGCAGTTCTTC. The full variable domain, rest sourced from reference TRBV7-3 and TRBJ2-1, is GAGVSQTPSNKVTEKGKYVELRCDPISGHTALYWYRQSLGQGPEFLIYFQGTGAADDSGLPNDRFFAVRPEGSVSTLKIQRTERGDSAVYLCASSSTGNEQFFGPGTRLTVL.

As DNA, the CDR3 is TGTGCCAGTAAAAATACACGGAACACTGAAGCTTTCTTT. Protein product: CASKNTRNTEAFF. The chain carries TRBV19 and TRBJ1-1, with D unclear. Germline V CDR1 and CDR2: LNHDA, SQIVND (reference sequence). With 7 bases removed from V and 1 base from J, the gap between germline ends came to 10 bases. The CDR3 is made up of 13 amino acids.

This clone was counted between two and nine times. The J gene is TRBJ1-1, the V gene TRBV7-9; D gene uncertain. V shed 5 bases and J shed 0 bases, with 7 bases lying between them. Germline lookup yields CDR1 SEHNR and CDR2 FQNEAQ (reference sequence). There are 13 residues in the CDR3. The CDR3 protein is CASSPLMNTEAFF. The CDR3 nucleotides read TGTGCCAGCAGCCCGTTAATGAACACTGAAGCTTTCTTT.

J is TRBJ1-2 and V is TRBV18; TRBD1 is a possible D gene (6 bases). From germline, CDR1 is KGHSH and CDR2 LQKENI. The CDR3 covers 12 residues. Trimming removed 3 bases at V and 7 bases at J, with 9 bases between. In DNA form, the CDR3 reads TGTGCCAGCTCACCGGACAGCGGTGGCTACACCTTC. As protein: CASSPDSGGYTF.

This clone was seen more than once but under ten times. The chain is built from TRBV6-1 and TRBJ1-1; no definite D call. Germline values: CDR1 MNHNS, CDR2 SASEGT. Trimming removed 4 bases at V and 1 base at J, with 7 bases between. The CDR3 has 13 amino acids. The CDR3 coding sequence is TGTGCCAGCAGTGTCCGGGAGAACACTGAAGCTTTCTTT. Protein product: CASSVRENTEAFF.

Only one count was recorded for this clone. Other DNA sequences in this specimen translate into the identical CDR3. The CDR3 protein is CASSLGTGQETQYF. As DNA, the CDR3 is TGTGCCAGCAGCTTGGGGACAGGTCAAGAGACCCAGTACTTC. The chain joins TRBV5-6 to TRBJ2-5; 7 positions match TRBD1. The ends lost 0 bases at V and 2 bases at J; junction bases unmatched: 1. CDR3 length equals 14 residues. Germline V gene data show CDR1 as SGHDT and CDR2 as YYEEEE.

DNA of the CDR3: TGTGCCAGCAGCTTAGAAGAGTGGCGGAACCTCGGGAACGAGCAGTACTTC. Protein: CASSLEEWRNLGNEQYF. This chain links TRBV7-9 with TRBJ2-7; TRBD2 is a possible D gene (5 bases). This CDR3 spans 17 amino acids. V gave up 1 base and J gave up 5 bases, with 21 bases separating them. Germline V gene data show CDR1 as SEHNR and CDR2 as FQNEAQ (reference sequence). Full variable domain (outside the CDR3, taken from reference TRBV7-9 and TRBJ2-7): DTGVSQNPRHKITKRGQNVTFRCDPISEHNRLYWYRQTLGQGPEFLTYFQNEAQLEKSRLLSDRFSAERPKGSFSTLEIQRTEQGDSAMYLCASSLEEWRNLGNEQYFGPGTRLTVT.

The rearrangement links TRBV5-8 to TRBJ1-2; D is ambiguous. Germline assignment: CDR1 SGHTS and CDR2 YDEGEE. Trimming cost V 2 bases and J 0 bases, with 14 bases left between them. This CDR3 is built from 16 residues. The CDR3 bases are TGTGCCAGCAGCTTAGGTACCGGGATCCCTAACTATGGCTACACCTTC. This gives the protein CASSLGTGIPNYGYTF. The full variable domain, its missing parts supplied by reference TRBV5-8 and TRBJ1-2, is EAGVTQSPTHLIKTRGQQATLRCSPISGHTSVYWYQQALGLGLQFLLWYDEGEERNRGNFPPRFSGRQFPNYSSELNVNALELEDSALYLCASSLGTGIPNYGYTFGSGTRLTVV.

The chain joins TRBV7-9 to TRBJ2-5; the D gene is possibly TRBD2 (6 bases). CDR3 length: 12 amino acids. Germline V gene data show CDR1 as SEHNR and CDR2 as FQNEAQ (reference sequence). Between the trimmed V and J ends, which lost 5 bases and 5 bases, there was a span of 9 bases. CDR3 residues: CASSHGGETQYF. DNA of the CDR3: TGTGCCAGCAGCCATGGGGGGGAGACCCAGTACTTC.

CDR3 bases: TGTGCCAGCAGCTACAGGGGGACGGAGACCCAGTACTTC. Amino acid sequence: CASSYRGTETQYF. This chain connects TRBV7-2 to TRBJ2-5; 8 nucleotides line up with TRBD1. The CDR3 runs to 13 residues. CDR1 is SGHTA, CDR2 FQGNSA, per germline. V lost 4 bases, J lost 5 bases, and 3 bases stayed unmatched.

This chain connects TRBV6-1 to TRBJ1-1, with D possibly matching TRBD1 (5 bases). The CDR3 contains 15 residues. V was clipped by 2 bases and J by 1 base, with 11 bases between them. Germline-derived CDR1 and CDR2 are MNHNS and SASEGT. The CDR3 coding sequence is TGTGCCAGCAGTGAAAGGGGAAGGCAGAACACTGAAGCTTTCTTT. This codes for CASSERGRQNTEAFF.

V gene TRBV19 combines with J gene TRBJ1-2, with TRBD1 matching over 7 bases. Germline V gives CDR1 LNHDA, CDR2 SQIVND (reference sequence). The CDR3 is 14 amino acids. Trimming at V came to 5 bases and at J to 5 bases, leaving 8 bases not matched to a gene. CDR3 in amino acids: CASSPVGTVYGYTF. As DNA, the CDR3 is TGTGCCAGTAGTCCGGTCGGGACAGTATATGGCTACACCTTC.

The chain links TRBV5-6 to TRBJ1-1; TRBD1 is a possible D gene (5 bases). Trimming shortened V by 4 bases and J by 6 bases, and 10 bases separated the two germline ends. The CDR3 loop spans 12 amino acids. The germline V gene encodes CDR1 SGHDT and CDR2 YYEEEE. The CDR3: CASSMTDSEAFF. The CDR3 region has the DNA TGTGCCAGCAGCATGACAGATTCTGAAGCTTTCTTT.

The chain links TRBV4-2 to TRBJ2-4; 8 nucleotides align to TRBD2. Trimming took 0 bases from V and 7 from J; bases not matched to a gene: 14. The CDR3 is 18 residues long. CDR1 is LGHNA, CDR2 YNFKEQ, per germline. CDR3 sequence (DNA): TGTGCCAGCAGCCAAGATCTAACGGGGGGGCAAGGATTGAACATTCAGTACTTC. Protein: CASSQDLTGGQGLNIQYF.

The genes are TRBV6-5 and TRBJ1-1; D gene unclear. Germline V CDR1 and CDR2: MNHEY, SVGAGI. The CDR3 covers 15 residues. With 0 bases removed from V and 1 base from J, the gap between germline ends came to 9 bases. CDR3 residues: CASSYSREGNTEAFF. The CDR3 DNA sequence: TGTGCCAGCAGTTACTCGCGAGAGGGGAACACTGAAGCTTTCTTT.

The chain employs TRBV4-3 and TRBJ1-1; 7 bases align to TRBD1. Germline CDR1 and CDR2: LGHNA and YSLEER. J lost 4 bases, V lost 0 bases, and 11 bases had no gene match. There are 17 residues in the CDR3. This chain's CDR3 is CASSQDSEGARGTEAFF. The CDR3 DNA reads TGCGCCAGCAGCCAAGATTCGGAGGGGGCGCGTGGCACTGAAGCTTTCTTT.

V and J are TRBV11-2 and TRBJ2-7, with TRBD2 matching 7 bases. Germline V CDR1 and CDR2: SGHAT, FQNNGV. CDR3 length: 14 amino acids. V gave up 5 bases and J gave up 3 bases; unmatched junction bases: 7. The CDR3 region is CASSQIWGGYEQYF. The DNA for the CDR3 is TGTGCCAGCAGCCAGATTTGGGGGGGCTACGAGCAGTACTTC.

The gene calls are TRBV11-2 and TRBJ2-3; TRBD1 aligns across 9 bases. In germline, CDR1 is SGHAT, CDR2 FQNNGV. This CDR3 region has 14 residues. V trimming: 4 bases; J trimming: 3 bases; junction bases outside the gene matches: 2. CDR3: CASSSDRGTDTQYF. CDR3 nucleotides: TGTGCCAGCAGCTCGGACAGGGGTACAGATACGCAGTATTTT.

The gene calls are TRBV6-5 and TRBJ2-7; D possibly corresponds to TRBD1 (6 bases). Germline-derived CDR1 and CDR2 are MNHEY and SVGAGI. This CDR3 spans 13 amino acids. The ends were cut back, 7 bases at V and 0 bases at J, with 10 bases in the middle. CDR3 sequence reads: CASKRGSSYEQYF. CDR3 DNA: TGTGCCAGCAAGAGGGGGAGCTCCTACGAGCAGTACTTC.

This clone was observed a single time. This chain links TRBV19 with TRBJ1-1, with D unclear. The CDR3 is 15 residues long. CDR1 and CDR2 (germline): LNHDA, SQIVND (reference sequence). Trimming cost V 8 bases and J 2 bases, with 18 bases left between them. CDR3 protein: CASRGQGFGNTEAFF. The CDR3 DNA follows: TGTGCCAGTCGGGGTCAAGGGTTCGGAAACACTGAAGCTTTCTTT.

V is TRBV6-4 and J is TRBJ1-4, with D tentatively TRBD1 (6 bases). V was cut by 0 bases and J by 8 bases, with 13 bases left in between. The CDR3 has 15 residues. Germline V gene sequence: CDR1 MRHNA, CDR2 SNTAGT. The chain's CDR3 is CASSDSGGRKEKLFF. The DNA for the CDR3 is TGTGCCAGCAGTGACTCGGGGGGGCGCAAGGAAAAACTGTTTTTT.

This clone has only one observation. A junction boundary mismatches the germline segment, possibly from a read error. The chain is built from TRBV5-1 and TRBJ2-1; 8 bases match TRBD1. The CDR3 consists of 15 residues. Per germline, CDR1 SGHRS and CDR2 YFSETQ. Here the CDR3 reads CAGSEGQGGYNEQFF. The CDR3 DNA sequence: TGCGCCGGCAGCGAAGGACAGGGTGGATACAATGAGCAGTTCTTC.

The CDR3 region is CASSLRQGTDTQYF. The CDR3 bases are TGTGCCAGCAGTTTAAGACAGGGAACAGATACGCAGTATTTT. The V call is TRBV27, the J call TRBJ2-3, with TRBD1 matching 7 bases. Trimming removed 2 bases from V and 3 bases from J; junction bases left unmatched: 2. The CDR3 runs 14 residues. Germline V gives CDR1 MNHEY, CDR2 SMNVEV (reference sequence).

The gene calls are TRBV5-1 and TRBJ2-7; 7 bases fit TRBD1. V lost 4 bases to trimming and J lost 3 bases; unmatched junction nucleotides: 7. Looked up from germline, CDR1 is SGHRS and CDR2 is YFSETQ. The CDR3 is made up of 14 amino acids. The CDR3, as DNA: TGCGCCAGCAGCATCCAGACAGGGAACTACGAGCAGTACTTC. It translates to CASSIQTGNYEQYF.

CDR3 bases: TGTGCCAGCAGCTCCCCTATAGGCGGCGTGAACACCGGGGAGCTGTTTTTT. Its protein product is CASSSPIGGVNTGELFF. The chain carries TRBV7-9 and TRBJ2-2, with D hard to call. This CDR3 contains 17 residues. V lost 4 bases to trimming and J lost 1 base, with 16 bases between them. Germline-derived CDR1 and CDR2 are SEHNR and FQNEAQ (reference sequence).

The chain links TRBV5-1 to TRBJ1-1; 7 bases agree with TRBD1. The CDR3 is made up of 19 amino acids. J lost 4 bases, V lost 1 base, and 19 bases had no gene match. CDR1 is SGHRS and CDR2 is YFSETQ in the germline V gene. The CDR3 sequence: CASSLLGTRTGGKSTEAFF. The CDR3 region has the DNA TGCGCCAGCAGCTTGTTGGGAACCCGGACAGGAGGTAAGAGCACTGAAGCTTTCTTT.

This rearrangement joins TRBV11-2 to TRBJ1-2; the D gene is possibly TRBD1 (6 bases). V lost 8 bases and J lost 2, with 15 bases in between. This CDR3 has 14 residues. The V gene's germline CDR1 is SGHAT and CDR2 FQNNGV. The CDR3 DNA reads as TGTGCCAGCGGAACGACAGGAAACAACTATGGCTACACCTTC. Protein sequence: CASGTTGNNYGYTF. Variable domain in full (rest from reference TRBV11-2 and TRBJ1-2): EAGVAQSPRYKIIEKRQSVAFWCNPISGHATLYWYQQILGQGPKLLIQFQNNGVVDDSQLPKDRFSAERLKGVDSTLKIQPAKLEDSAVYLCASGTTGNNYGYTFGSGTRLTVV.

The DNA for the CDR3 is TGCGCCAGCAGTGAGTATACCGGGACAGGGATCGGCAATTCACCCCTCCACTTT. Residues: CASSEYTGTGIGNSPLHF. This chain connects TRBV10-2 to TRBJ1-6, with 9 bases aligning to TRBD1. Germline V gives CDR1 WSHSY, CDR2 SAAADI. J was trimmed by 7 bases and V by 1 base; bases with no gene match: 11. There are 18 residues in the CDR3.